What follows are 29 T cell receptor beta chains derived from one specimen sequenced in a study of blood T cell repertoires in COVID-19. TCRdb's copy holds only in-frame clones and misses some; the assay was immunoSEQ multiplex PCR. The profile covers under 250,000 clones, with about 88% appearing a single time and over 15% taken by the ten largest. The specimen was peripheral blood. The source of these receptors is a man aged 50 or older with COVID-19, enrolled during active disease.

V and J are TRBV2 and TRBJ1-5; D call uncertain. V lost 7 bases to trimming and J lost 2 bases, with 15 bases between them. The CDR3 spans 15 residues. Germline V gene sequence: CDR1 SNHLY, CDR2 FYNNEI. The chain's CDR3 is CASKTGVEGNQPQHF. The CDR3 DNA reads TGTGCCAGCAAGACCGGGGTCGAAGGCAATCAGCCCCAGCATTTT.

This chain connects TRBV5-1 to TRBJ2-7, with 13 bases fitting TRBD2. Germline CDR1 reads SGHRS; CDR2 reads YFSETQ. V gave up 4 bases and J gave up 7 bases; unmatched junction bases: 11. The CDR3 contains 16 residues. In DNA, the CDR3 is TGCGCCAGCAGCCGGGGGACTAGCGGGGATCTTTGGGAGCAGTACTTC. Protein sequence: CASSRGTSGDLWEQYF.

This clone was counted a few times. Other DNA sequences in the same sample also yield this CDR3. The chain couples TRBV6-6 to TRBJ1-5; D unresolved. Germline V CDR1 and CDR2: MNHNY, SVGAGI (reference sequence). The CDR3 loop spans 12 amino acids. V was shortened by 5 bases and J by 5 bases, with 7 bases between the two germline ends. The CDR3 coding sequence is TGTGCCAGCAGTACTGATTATCAGCCCCAGCATTTT. Translating it yields CASSTDYQPQHF.

V gene TRBV28 combines with J gene TRBJ1-3; possibly TRBD1 for D (5 bases). V was shortened by 7 bases and J by 4 bases, with 20 bases between the two germline ends. CDR3 length equals 16 residues. Germline V gene data show CDR1 as MDHEN and CDR2 as SYDVKM. CDR3 amino acids: CASNTAGGARGNTIYF. CDR3 sequence (DNA): TGTGCCAGCAATACCGCAGGAGGGGCGCGAGGAAACACCATATATTTT. The whole variable domain, filled in from reference TRBV28 and TRBJ1-3, reads DVKVTQSSRYLVKRTGEKVFLECVQDMDHENMFWYRQDPGLGLRLIYFSYDVKMKEKGDIPEGYSVSREKKERFSLILESASTNQTSMYLCASNTAGGARGNTIYFGEGSWLTVV.

V is TRBV4-3 and J is TRBJ1-1, with a weak D call TRBD1 (6 bases). The CDR3 totals 15 residues. Germline V lookup: CDR1 LGHNA, CDR2 YSLEER. The V end was cut by 3 bases, the J end by 0 bases, with 11 bases between. The CDR3 DNA follows: TGCGCCAGCAGCCATCTGACAGGATTGAACACTGAAGCTTTCTTT. Its protein product is CASSHLTGLNTEAFF.

Points on this clone: Within the sample, other DNA sequences also encode this same CDR3. J is TRBJ2-2 and V is TRBV18, with D perhaps TRBD1 (6 bases). The V end was cut by 3 bases, the J end by 3 bases, with 8 bases between. The CDR3 has 14 amino acids. Germline loops: CDR1 KGHSH, CDR2 LQKENI. The CDR3 DNA follows: TGTGCCAGCTCACCGGGACAATACACCGGGGAGCTGTTTTTT. Protein: CASSPGQYTGELFF.

The rearrangement links TRBV11-2 to TRBJ2-3; 12 positions match TRBD2. The germline CDR1 and CDR2 sequences are SGHAT and FQNNGV. Germline trimming cut 5 bases from V and 1 base from J; bases unmatched to any gene: 4. The length of the CDR3 is 16 residues. CDR3 nucleotide sequence: TGTGCCAGCAGCCCGCTAGCGGGGGGGGGCACAGATACGCAGTATTTT. It translates to CASSPLAGGGTDTQYF.

The CDR3: CAISRQNEQYF. CDR3 in DNA: TGTGCCATCAGCCGACAGAACGAGCAGTACTTC. This sequence joins TRBV10-3 and TRBJ2-7, with a tentative D call TRBD1 (5 bases). V dropped 6 bases and J dropped 5 bases, with 8 bases sitting between them. Germline V gene lookup returns CDR1 ENHRY and CDR2 SYGVKD. The CDR3 totals 11 residues.

This clone was seen once. V is TRBV5-6 and J is TRBJ1-2, with D hard to call. This CDR3 is 11 amino acids long. With 3 bases removed from V and 4 bases from J, the gap between germline ends came to 4 bases. In germline, CDR1 is SGHDT, CDR2 YYEEEE. CDR3 DNA: TGTGCCAGCAGCTCCATCTATGGCTACACCTTC. Amino acid sequence: CASSSIYGYTF.

This chain connects TRBV10-2 to TRBJ2-7; 8 bases map to TRBD2. CDR3 length: 12 residues. Germline CDR1 reads WSHSY; CDR2 reads SAAADI. The junction had 4 bases not matched to a gene; V was cut back by 5 bases and J by 7 bases. CDR3 nucleotide sequence: TGCGCCAGCAGTCCTAGCGGGTTGGAGCAGTACTTC. As protein: CASSPSGLEQYF.

This clone was counted a single time. The V gene is TRBV28, the J gene TRBJ1-1; the D is unclear. Germline CDR1 reads MDHEN; CDR2 reads SYDVKM. The CDR3 loop spans 11 amino acids. The V end lost 6 bases, the J end lost 10 bases, and 12 bases lay between the germline ends. DNA for the CDR3: TGTGCCAGCAGGCGAGGCCTCACAGCTTTCTTT. Residues: CASRRGLTAFF. Variable domain in full (rest from reference TRBV28 and TRBJ1-1): DVKVTQSSRYLVKRTGEKVFLECVQDMDHENMFWYRQDPGLGLRLIYFSYDVKMKEKGDIPEGYSVSREKKERFSLILESASTNQTSMYLCASRRGLTAFFGQGTRLTVV.

This clone was counted once. Written as DNA, the CDR3 is TGTGCCACCAGTGACCCTAACACAGGGGGGGGTACAGATACGCAGTATTTT. Protein: CATSDPNTGGGTDTQYF. The chain joins TRBV24-1 to TRBJ2-3; TRBD1 is a possible D gene (8 bases). Germline lookup yields CDR1 KGHDR and CDR2 SFDVKD. The CDR3 runs to 17 residues. Trimming pared 4 bases from V and 3 bases from J, leaving 19 bases between.

The chain has TRBV30 and TRBJ2-1; TRBD2 matches 8 bases. From germline, CDR1 is GTSNPN and CDR2 SVGIG (reference sequence). Losses at the gene ends were 1 base for V and 0 bases for J; bases not matched to a gene: 2. This CDR3 has 15 residues. The DNA for the CDR3 is TGTGCCTGGAGTGGACGGGGGGGCTCCTACAATGAGCAGTTCTTC. Residues: CAWSGRGGSYNEQFF.

This sequence joins TRBV3-1 (or the pseudogene TRBV3-2) and TRBJ2-2; 9 bases are shared with TRBD2. The CDR3 spans 17 residues. V gave up 1 base and J gave up 4 bases; unmatched junction bases: 7. Germline V lookup: CDR1 LGHDT, CDR2 YNNKEL (reference sequence). The chain's CDR3 is CASSQVTLAGRTGELFF. As DNA, the CDR3 is TGTGCCAGCAGCCAAGTCACGCTAGCGGGGCGCACCGGGGAGCTGTTTTTT.

The chain recombines TRBV5-1 with TRBJ2-5, with a possible D match to TRBD2 (5 bases). Germline loops: CDR1 SGHRS, CDR2 YFSETQ. There are 14 residues in the CDR3. The V gene lost 4 bases and the J gene lost 5 bases, with 15 bases spanning the gap. The CDR3 nucleotides read TGCGCCAGCAGCCCGGTTCGTGGGGAGGAGACCCAGTACTTC. It is translated as CASSPVRGEETQYF.

V usage is TRBV12-3 or TRBV12-4 and J usage is TRBJ2-3; possibly TRBD1 for D (6 bases). Trimming stripped 7 bases from V and 4 bases from J, with 9 bases between. The CDR3 is made up of 12 amino acids. In DNA, the CDR3 is TGTGCCAGCAAGACAGGCGCAGATACGCAGTATTTT. Translating gives CASKTGADTQYF.

Written as DNA, the CDR3 is TGTGCCAGCAGACCGACAGGGCTTAGTTCACCCCTCCACTTT. Translating it yields CASRPTGLSSPLHF. V is TRBV7-2 and J is TRBJ1-6; 7 nucleotides align to TRBD1. The trim removed 6 bases at V and 9 bases at J, leaving 8 bases unmatched. Germline V lookup: CDR1 SGHTA, CDR2 FQGNSA. CDR3 length equals 14 residues.

The sample holds a few counts of this clone. The chain links TRBV20-1 to TRBJ1-5; no clear D. V dropped 3 bases and J dropped 7 bases, with 19 bases sitting between them. The germline V gene encodes CDR1 DFQATT and CDR2 SNEGSKA (reference sequence). There are 15 residues in the CDR3. The DNA of the CDR3 is TGCAGTGCTAGTGCGGAGGAGTCCCTGGGCCAGCCCCAGCATTTT. Translated, it gives CSASAEESLGQPQHF.

The V and J genes are TRBV6-7 and TRBJ2-6; TRBD1 might be the D (6 bases). TRBV6-7 is assigned to the ORF class and has an uncertain function. This CDR3 contains 20 residues. V lost 0 bases to trimming and J lost 2 bases, with 20 bases between them. DNA for the CDR3: TGTGCCAGCAGTTACTCGACGTTCGACAGGTTTTTACCTGGGGCCAACGTCCTGACTTTC. Protein sequence: CASSYSTFDRFLPGANVLTF.

This clone was recorded once. The chain is built from TRBV6-5 and TRBJ2-7, with 8 bases fitting TRBD2. V shed 10 bases, J shed 3 bases, and the junction held 8 bases outside the gene matches. The CDR3 consists of 13 residues. Per germline, CDR1 MNHEY and CDR2 SVGAGI. CDR3 region: CAIGREGLYEQYF. The CDR3 DNA follows: TGTGCCATAGGCCGGGAGGGCCTCTACGAGCAGTACTTC.

The chain couples TRBV25-1 to TRBJ1-2; D might be TRBD1 (6 bases). The ends were cut back, 5 bases at V and 3 bases at J, with 13 bases in the middle. Germline-derived CDR1 and CDR2 are MGHDK and SYGVNS. This CDR3 region has 14 residues. CDR3 DNA: TGTGCCAGCAGTCTGCACAGGGATGACTATGGCTACACCTTC. Its protein is CASSLHRDDYGYTF.

The CDR3 sequence is CASSFPGSPLHF. CDR3 sequence (DNA): TGTGCCAGCAGCTTCCCGGGTTCACCCCTCCACTTT. V is TRBV11-2 and J is TRBJ1-6; no clear D. Germline V gene sequence: CDR1 SGHAT, CDR2 FQNNGV. The CDR3 contains 12 residues. The V end lost 3 bases, the J end lost 9 bases, and 6 bases lay between the germline ends.

The chain links TRBV5-1 to TRBJ2-5; 7 nucleotides match TRBD1. Germline V gives CDR1 SGHRS, CDR2 YFSETQ. The CDR3 contains 14 residues. J was trimmed by 4 bases and V by 2 bases; bases with no gene match: 5. The CDR3 spells CASSFAGTVETQYF. The CDR3 coding sequence is TGCGCCAGCAGCTTTGCCGGGACAGTAGAGACCCAGTACTTC.

The chain joins TRBV19 to TRBJ2-2; 9 bases line up with TRBD1. Germline V gene sequence: CDR1 LNHDA, CDR2 SQIVND (reference sequence). The V gene end was trimmed by 10 bases and the J gene end by 6 bases; junction bases not matched to a gene: 18. This CDR3 is 17 amino acids long. CDR3 residues: CATSGRTGGAPAGELFF. The CDR3 nucleotides read TGTGCCACTTCGGGCAGAACAGGGGGCGCCCCCGCCGGGGAGCTGTTTTTT.

J is TRBJ2-6 and V is TRBV7-6, with 9 bases identical to TRBD1. Germline V gene lookup returns CDR1 SGHVS and CDR2 FNYEAQ. This CDR3 region has 20 residues. The V and J ends lost 0 bases and 1 base, in that order; junction bases with no gene match: 10. The CDR3 protein is CASSLAAGTGRFSGANVLTF. The CDR3 nucleotides are TGTGCCAGCAGCTTAGCGGCCGGGACAGGGCGGTTTTCTGGGGCCAACGTCCTGACTTTC.

V usage is TRBV19 and J usage is TRBJ1-2; 7 bases align to TRBD1. The J segment lost 4 bases and the V segment lost 5 bases, leaving 4 bases of the junction unmatched. This CDR3 region has 13 residues. Germline V CDR1 and CDR2: LNHDA, SQIVND (reference sequence). CDR3: CASSPTGFYGYTF. The CDR3, as DNA: TGTGCCAGTAGTCCGACAGGGTTCTATGGCTACACCTTC.

CDR3 protein: CASSQRRGNEQYF. The DNA for the CDR3 is TGTGCCAGCAGCCAAAGAAGAGGGAACGAGCAGTACTTC. This sequence joins TRBV11-3 and TRBJ2-7, with D perhaps matching TRBD2 (5 bases). Per germline, CDR1 SGHNT and CDR2 YENEEA. This CDR3 contains 13 residues. V lost 5 bases and J lost 5, with 13 bases in between.

J is TRBJ1-5 and V is TRBV30; 9 nucleotides agree with TRBD1. The CDR3 runs 17 residues. Germline V gives CDR1 GTSNPN, CDR2 SVGIG (reference sequence). Germline trimming cut 2 bases from V and 4 bases from J; bases unmatched to any gene: 12. The CDR3 DNA is TGTGCCTGGAGTCCCTACGGTGGGACAGGGACTAATCAGCCCCAGCATTTT. Translating gives CAWSPYGGTGTNQPQHF.

This chain uses TRBV25-1 with TRBJ1-4; no definite D call. The CDR3 is made up of 15 amino acids. CDR1 MGHDK and CDR2 SYGVNS come from the germline V gene. Trimming shortened V by 2 bases and J by 3 bases, and 10 bases separated the two germline ends. The CDR3 protein is CASSERHSANEKLFF. The CDR3 DNA sequence: TGTGCCAGCAGTGAACGTCACAGTGCTAATGAAAAACTGTTTTTT.